This T cell receptor (beta chain) was obtained from a study of shared clonotypes between healthy human individuals. This clone was recorded once. Its antigen is undetermined. A junction boundary mismatches the germline segment, possibly from a read error. Other nucleotide sequences from this sample produce the same CDR3. Looked up from germline, CDR1 is KGHSH and CDR2 is LQKENI. The CDR3 runs 14 residues. TCRdb's table, derived via immunoSEQ multiplex PCR, lists solely in-frame clones and lacks some. The table lists some 530,000 clones, approximately 82% of them singletons. Findings and limits, study-wide: There were few donors, and this limited the genetic and exposure-history diversity represented.

What was sequenced was PBMCs. The chain recombines TRBV18 with TRBJ1-1; tentative D call: TRBD1 (6 bases). The sequence was collected from a woman between 40 and 50 years old in good health. Some clones in this sample may be carry-over from other donors' samples. The CDR3 DNA follows: TGTGCCAGCTCCCGGGGGCCAGGGGACACCGAAGCTTTCTTT. Amino acid sequence: CASSRGPGDTEAFF. The complete variable domain, with remaining parts taken from reference TRBV18 and TRBJ1-1, reads NAGVMQNPRHLVRRRGQEARLRCSPMKGHSHVYWYRQLPEEGLKFMVYLQKENIIDESGMPKERFSAEFPKEGPSILRIQQVVRGDSAAYFCASSRGPGDTEAFFGQGTRLTVV.